These 23 T cell receptor beta chains were sequenced from one sample in a study of PD-L1 blockade in urothelial cancer. Sequencing was performed with immunoSEQ multiplex PCR; in TCRdb, only in-frame clones are kept and a portion is missing. This sample yields 46,000 or so clones, of which approximately 86% are seen a single time; less than 11% belongs to the top ten. The time point: peripheral blood 6 weeks after treatment start. Here the sequenced sample was PBMCs, taken around atezolizumab (anti-PD-L1) treatment. These receptors all stem from a man between 60 and 70 years old with urothelial cancer.

The chain couples TRBV11-2 to TRBJ2-3; 12 bases fit TRBD2. Per the germline V gene, CDR1 is SGHAT and CDR2 is FQNNGV. The CDR3 length is 16 residues. V lost 5 bases to trimming and J lost 6 bases; unmatched junction nucleotides: 9. The CDR3 spells CASSATLAGGWDTQYF. DNA of the CDR3: TGTGCCAGCAGCGCCACACTAGCGGGGGGATGGGATACGCAGTATTTT.

The chain couples TRBV5-1 to TRBJ2-7, with 7 bases aligning to TRBD1. The CDR3 has 13 amino acids. J gave up 5 bases and V 0 bases, and 2 bases lay outside the gene matches. The germline V gene encodes CDR1 SGHRS and CDR2 YFSETQ. CDR3 coding DNA: TGCGCCAGCAGCTTGGGACAGGGCAACGAGCAGTACTTC. Encoded protein: CASSLGQGNEQYF.

The table lists this clone with a few counts. The genes are TRBV9 and TRBJ1-1, with D perhaps matching TRBD1 (5 bases). The germline CDR1 and CDR2 sequences are SGDLS and YYNGEE. V was cut by 3 bases and J by 7 bases, with 13 bases left in between. The CDR3 length is 13 residues. The CDR3, as DNA: TGTGCCAGCAGCGCGGGTAGGGGAAATGAAGCTTTCTTT. Residues: CASSAGRGNEAFF.

The J gene is TRBJ2-2, the V gene TRBV11-3; 8 nucleotides match TRBD2. The germline CDR1 and CDR2 sequences are SGHNT and YENEEA. CDR3 length equals 14 residues. V was clipped by 8 bases and J by 2 bases; unmatched bases: 4. The CDR3 sequence is CASQSGGNTGELFF. In DNA, the CDR3 is TGTGCCAGCCAGAGCGGGGGCAACACCGGGGAGCTGTTTTTT.

The chain couples TRBV7-6 to TRBJ2-1; 8 positions match TRBD1. The J segment lost 7 bases and the V segment lost 5 bases, leaving 10 bases of the junction unmatched. The V gene's germline CDR1 is SGHVS and CDR2 FNYEAQ. This CDR3 is built from 15 residues. Here the CDR3 DNA reads TGTGCCAGCAGCCCGCTGACAGGGGTCGATAATGAGCAGTTCTTC. This codes for CASSPLTGVDNEQFF.

CDR3 in amino acids: CASSKTGVDTQYF. DNA for the CDR3: TGTGCCAGCAGCAAGACAGGGGTGGATACGCAGTATTTT. This sequence joins TRBV7-9 and TRBJ2-3; 8 nucleotides line up with TRBD1. In germline, CDR1 is SEHNR, CDR2 FQNEAQ (reference sequence). After removal of 5 bases from V and 6 bases from J, the junction contained 4 bases not matched to a gene. The CDR3 is 13 residues long.

This chain links TRBV19 with TRBJ2-7; no clear D. CDR1 and CDR2 from the germline V gene are LNHDA and SQIVND (reference sequence). This CDR3 is built from 14 residues. Trimming shortened V by 3 bases and J by 0 bases, and 9 bases separated the two germline ends. CDR3 coding DNA: TGTGCCAGTAGTATCTACAGAAGCTCCTACGAGCAGTACTTC. It yields the protein CASSIYRSSYEQYF.

The chain is built from TRBV11-3 and TRBJ1-2; D is possibly TRBD1 (5 bases). With 4 bases removed from V and 4 bases from J, the gap between germline ends came to 13 bases. From germline, CDR1 is SGHNT and CDR2 YENEEA. The CDR3 runs 14 residues. The CDR3 is CASSSGGKGYGYTF. The CDR3 nucleotides are TGTGCCAGCAGCTCCGGGGGTAAGGGCTATGGCTACACCTTC.

The rearrangement links TRBV19 to TRBJ2-3; perhaps TRBD2 as D (7 bases). This CDR3 has 14 amino acids. The germline gives CDR1 LNHDA, CDR2 SQIVND (reference sequence). V was cut by 5 bases and J by 5 bases, with 14 bases left in between. DNA of the CDR3: TGTGCCAGTAGTCCCGTGGGGGGGCGAGATACGCAGTATTTT. This gives the protein CASSPVGGRDTQYF. Filled out from reference TRBV19 and TRBJ2-3, the complete variable domain reads DGGITQSPKYLFRKEGQNVTLSCEQNLNHDAMYWYRQDPGQGLRLIYYSQIVNDFQKGDIAEGYSVSREKKESFPLTVTSAQKNPTAFYLCASSPVGGRDTQYFGPGTRLTVL.

This chain joins TRBV29-1 and TRBJ2-5; TRBD1 matches 9 bases. CDR1 is SQVTM, CDR2 ANQGSEA, per germline. V shed 7 bases, J shed 5 bases, and the junction held 8 bases outside the gene matches. The CDR3 has 13 residues. CDR3: CSGKTGGRETQYF. The CDR3 DNA follows: TGCAGCGGCAAAACAGGGGGCAGGGAGACCCAGTACTTC.

This chain links TRBV19 with TRBJ2-4; maybe TRBD2 (6 bases). This CDR3 comprises 17 residues. The V end lost 1 base, the J end lost 0 bases, and 13 bases lay between the germline ends. CDR1 is LNHDA and CDR2 is SQIVND in the germline V gene (reference sequence). The CDR3 loop is CASSIGGTALAKNIQYF. CDR3 bases: TGTGCCAGTAGTATAGGGGGGACTGCTCTAGCCAAAAACATTCAGTACTTC.

This clone is a singleton in its sample. The chain uses TRBV6-5 and TRBJ1-2, with 9 bases fitting TRBD1. The CDR3 is made up of 13 amino acids. Per the germline V gene, CDR1 is MNHEY and CDR2 is SVGAGI. J gave up 8 bases and V 4 bases, and 5 bases lay outside the gene matches. This CDR3 reads CASSSNRGPGYTF. The CDR3 bases are TGTGCCAGCAGTTCGAACAGGGGGCCCGGCTACACCTTC.

As for this clone: An end of the junction does not agree with germline; a read error may underlie this. This chain uses TRBV7-8 with TRBJ1-2, with 10 bases that match TRBD1. This CDR3 has 14 residues. Germline lookup yields CDR1 SGHVS and CDR2 FQNEAQ. The CDR3 is CAGSLGTGDYGYTF. In DNA, the CDR3 is TGTGCCGGCAGCTTAGGGACAGGGGACTATGGCTACACCTTC.

This chain links TRBV10-1 with TRBJ2-3; TRBD2 matches 10 bases. Germline V lookup: CDR1 WNHNN, CDR2 SYGVQD (reference sequence). The junction had 14 bases not matched to a gene; V was cut back by 8 bases and J by 3 bases. This CDR3 is 17 amino acids long. The CDR3 loop is CASPRSGGAVVTDTQYF. In DNA form, the CDR3 reads TGCGCCAGCCCTAGAAGCGGGGGGGCCGTTGTGACAGATACGCAGTATTTT.

A remark on this clone: Germline and junction disagree at one end, which may indicate a read error. The chain is built from TRBV7-7 and TRBJ2-3; tentatively, D is TRBD2 (7 bases). The CDR3 length is 16 residues. CDR1 SSHAT and CDR2 FNYEAQ come from the germline V gene (reference sequence). CDR3 nucleotide sequence: TGTGCTAGCAGCTTAGGTGCGGGGGCCGGCACAGATACGCAGTATTTT. Its protein product is CASSLGAGAGTDTQYF.

This chain joins TRBV5-1 and TRBJ2-1; TRBD1 matches at 9 bases. Germline V gene data show CDR1 as SGHRS and CDR2 as YFSETQ. J gave up 3 bases and V 0 bases, and 1 base lay outside the gene matches. The CDR3 consists of 15 residues. CDR3 amino acids: CASSLGDRVYNEQFF. The CDR3 DNA reads TGCGCCAGCAGCTTGGGGGACAGGGTCTACAATGAGCAGTTCTTC.

The gene calls are TRBV5-1 and TRBJ2-5, with a tentative D call TRBD2 (6 bases). CDR1 is SGHRS, CDR2 YFSETQ, per germline. V lost 4 bases to trimming and J lost 0 bases, with 22 bases between them. There are 18 residues in the CDR3. This CDR3 is CASSLRTKFGPYQETQYF. CDR3 nucleotide sequence: TGCGCCAGCAGCCTCCGGACTAAATTTGGCCCGTACCAAGAGACCCAGTACTTC.

The V and J genes are TRBV13 and TRBJ1-1; 7 bases fit TRBD1. The CDR3 has 17 amino acids. V trimming: 2 bases; J trimming: 0 bases; junction bases outside the gene matches: 9. Per the germline V gene, CDR1 is PRHDT and CDR2 is FYEKMQ (reference sequence). The CDR3 sequence is CASSLNGQVWMNTEAFF. In DNA, the CDR3 is TGTGCCAGCAGCTTAAATGGACAGGTTTGGATGAACACTGAAGCTTTCTTT.

This clone was counted once. The chain recombines TRBV28 with TRBJ2-2; maybe TRBD2 (5 bases). Germline CDR1 is MDHEN and CDR2 is SYDVKM. The CDR3 is 13 amino acids. V gave up 6 bases and J gave up 7 bases, with 12 bases separating them. CDR3 sequence reads: CASSFREGGELFF. The DNA of the CDR3 is TGTGCCAGCAGCTTCCGGGAAGGCGGGGAGCTGTTTTTT.

The V call is TRBV7-2, the J call TRBJ1-2, with a possible D match to TRBD1 (5 bases). V lost 0 bases and J 3 bases, leaving 8 bases between the germline ends. CDR1 SGHTA and CDR2 FQGNSA come from the germline V gene. There are 14 residues in the CDR3. CDR3 in amino acids: CASSLAGRDYGYTF. CDR3 DNA sequence: TGTGCCAGCAGCTTAGCGGGCAGGGACTATGGCTACACCTTC.

The chain joins TRBV28 to TRBJ1-5; 7 nucleotides match TRBD1. V dropped 6 bases and J dropped 0; count of bases not matched to a gene: 8. Germline CDR1 and CDR2: MDHEN and SYDVKM. The CDR3 is made up of 16 amino acids. For the CDR3, the DNA is TGTGCCAGCAGCCAACAGGGGTTCTATAGCAATCAGCCCCAGCATTTT. It yields the protein CASSQQGFYSNQPQHF. The complete variable domain, with remaining parts taken from reference TRBV28 and TRBJ1-5, reads DVKVTQSSRYLVKRTGEKVFLECVQDMDHENMFWYRQDPGLGLRLIYFSYDVKMKEKGDIPEGYSVSREKKERFSLILESASTNQTSMYLCASSQQGFYSNQPQHFGDGTRLSIL.

This chain uses TRBV18 with TRBJ1-2, with a weak D call TRBD1 (5 bases). Germline V gene lookup returns CDR1 KGHSH and CDR2 LQKENI. The germline V and J ends were trimmed by 3 bases and 4 bases, with 9 bases remaining between them. The CDR3 totals 13 residues. Written as DNA, the CDR3 is TGTGCCAGCTCACCGGGGCAGGTCTATGGCTACACCTTC. This gives the protein CASSPGQVYGYTF.

V and J are TRBV4-2 and TRBJ1-1; D gene ambiguous. Trimming removed 4 bases from V and 0 bases from J, with 9 bases in between. Germline V CDR1 and CDR2: LGHNA, YNFKEQ. This CDR3 contains 14 residues. The CDR3 here is CASSLSGLNTEAFF. CDR3 in DNA: TGTGCCAGCAGCCTTTCCGGGTTGAACACTGAAGCTTTCTTT.